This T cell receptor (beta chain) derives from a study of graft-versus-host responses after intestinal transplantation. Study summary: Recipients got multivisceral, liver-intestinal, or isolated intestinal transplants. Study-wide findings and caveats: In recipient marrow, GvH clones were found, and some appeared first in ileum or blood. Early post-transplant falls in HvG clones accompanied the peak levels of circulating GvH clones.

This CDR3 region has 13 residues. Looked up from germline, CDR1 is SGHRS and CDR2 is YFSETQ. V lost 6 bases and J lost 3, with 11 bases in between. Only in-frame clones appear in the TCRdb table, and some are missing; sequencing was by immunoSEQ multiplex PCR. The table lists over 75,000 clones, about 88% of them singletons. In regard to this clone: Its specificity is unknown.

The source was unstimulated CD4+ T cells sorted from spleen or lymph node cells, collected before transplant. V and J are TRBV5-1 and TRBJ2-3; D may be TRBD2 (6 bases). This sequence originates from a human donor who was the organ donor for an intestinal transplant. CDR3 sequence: CASTPGGTDTQYF. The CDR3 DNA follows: TGCGCCAGCACCCCCGGAGGGACAGATACGCAGTATTTT.